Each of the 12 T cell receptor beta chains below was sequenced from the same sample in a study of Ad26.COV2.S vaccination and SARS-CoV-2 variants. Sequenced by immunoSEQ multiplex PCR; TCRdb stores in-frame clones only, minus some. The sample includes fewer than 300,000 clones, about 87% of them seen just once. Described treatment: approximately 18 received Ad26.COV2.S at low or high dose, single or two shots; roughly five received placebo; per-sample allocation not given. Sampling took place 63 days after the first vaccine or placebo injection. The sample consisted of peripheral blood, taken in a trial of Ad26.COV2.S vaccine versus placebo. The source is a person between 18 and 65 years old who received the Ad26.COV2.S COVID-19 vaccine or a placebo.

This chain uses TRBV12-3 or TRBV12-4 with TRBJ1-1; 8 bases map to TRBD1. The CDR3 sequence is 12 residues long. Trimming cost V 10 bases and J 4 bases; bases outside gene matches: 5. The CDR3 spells CAIKTGGTEAFF. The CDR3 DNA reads TGTGCCATTAAAACAGGGGGCACTGAAGCTTTCTTT.

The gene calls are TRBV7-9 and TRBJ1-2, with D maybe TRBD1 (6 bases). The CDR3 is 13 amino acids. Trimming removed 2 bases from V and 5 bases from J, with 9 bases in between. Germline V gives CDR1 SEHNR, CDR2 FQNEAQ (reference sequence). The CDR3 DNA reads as TGTGCCAGCAGCTTATGGCAGGGGTATGGCTACACCTTC. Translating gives CASSLWQGYGYTF.

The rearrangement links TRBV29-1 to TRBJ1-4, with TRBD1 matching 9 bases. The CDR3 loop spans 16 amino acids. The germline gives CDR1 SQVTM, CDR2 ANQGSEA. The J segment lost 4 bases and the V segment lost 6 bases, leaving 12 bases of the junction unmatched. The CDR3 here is CSVAGTQGANNEKLFF. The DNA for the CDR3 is TGCAGCGTAGCCGGGACACAGGGGGCCAATAATGAAAAACTGTTTTTT.

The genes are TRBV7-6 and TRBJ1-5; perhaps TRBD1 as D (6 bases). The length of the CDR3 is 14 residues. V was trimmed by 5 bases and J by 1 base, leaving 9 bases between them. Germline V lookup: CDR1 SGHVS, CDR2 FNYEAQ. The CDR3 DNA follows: TGTGCCAGCAGCGAGAGGGGGAGCAATCAGCCCCAGCATTTT. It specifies CASSERGSNQPQHF.

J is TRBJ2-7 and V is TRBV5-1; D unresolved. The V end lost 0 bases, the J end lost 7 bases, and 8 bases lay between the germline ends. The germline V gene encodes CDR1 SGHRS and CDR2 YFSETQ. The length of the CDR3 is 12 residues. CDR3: CASSLAGPEQYF. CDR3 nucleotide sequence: TGCGCCAGCAGCTTGGCCGGTCCTGAGCAGTACTTC.

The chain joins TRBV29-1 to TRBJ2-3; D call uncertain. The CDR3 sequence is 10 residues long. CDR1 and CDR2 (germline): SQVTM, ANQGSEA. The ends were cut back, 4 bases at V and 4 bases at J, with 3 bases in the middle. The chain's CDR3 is CSVVPDTQYF. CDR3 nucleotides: TGCAGCGTTGTCCCAGATACGCAGTATTTT.

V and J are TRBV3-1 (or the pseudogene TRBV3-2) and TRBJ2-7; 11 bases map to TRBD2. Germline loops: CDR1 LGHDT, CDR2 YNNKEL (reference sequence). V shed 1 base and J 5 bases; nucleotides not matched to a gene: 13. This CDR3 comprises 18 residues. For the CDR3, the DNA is TGTGCCAGCAGCCAAGGAGTAGCGCCTAGCGGGAGGCCTGACGAGCAGTACTTC. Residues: CASSQGVAPSGRPDEQYF.

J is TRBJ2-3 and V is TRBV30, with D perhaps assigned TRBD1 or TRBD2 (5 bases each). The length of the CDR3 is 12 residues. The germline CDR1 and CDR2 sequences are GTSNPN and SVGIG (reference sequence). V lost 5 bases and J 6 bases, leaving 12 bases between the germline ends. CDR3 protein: CAWGGDLDTQYF. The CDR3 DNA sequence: TGTGCCTGGGGGGGTGACTTGGATACGCAGTATTTT.

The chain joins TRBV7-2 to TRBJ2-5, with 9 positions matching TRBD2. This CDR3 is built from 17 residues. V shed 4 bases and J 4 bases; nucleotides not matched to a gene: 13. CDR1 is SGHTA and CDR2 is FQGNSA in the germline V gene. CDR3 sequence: CASSSEGAGGPIETQYF. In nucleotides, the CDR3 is TGTGCCAGCAGCTCAGAAGGGGCGGGAGGGCCAATAGAGACCCAGTACTTC.

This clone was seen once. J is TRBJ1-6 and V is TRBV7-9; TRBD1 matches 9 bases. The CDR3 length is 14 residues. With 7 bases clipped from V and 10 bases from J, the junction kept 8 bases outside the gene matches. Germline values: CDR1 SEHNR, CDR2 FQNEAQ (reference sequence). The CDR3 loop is CASMAGTGHSPLHF. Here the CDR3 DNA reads TGTGCCAGCATGGCCGGGACAGGGCACTCACCCCTCCACTTT.

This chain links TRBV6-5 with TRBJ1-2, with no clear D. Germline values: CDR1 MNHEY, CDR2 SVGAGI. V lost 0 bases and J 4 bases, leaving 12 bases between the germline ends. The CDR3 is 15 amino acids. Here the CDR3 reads CASSYSGMGGYGYTF. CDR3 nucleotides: TGTGCCAGCAGTTACTCCGGGATGGGCGGCTATGGCTACACCTTC.

As DNA, the CDR3 is TGTGCCAGCATCCGGGACGGAAAGAGCAATCAGCCCCAGCATTTT. Translated: CASIRDGKSNQPQHF. The genes are TRBV11-3 and TRBJ1-5; D might be TRBD1 (5 bases). V was trimmed by 7 bases and J by 1 base, leaving 14 bases between them. The CDR3 totals 15 residues. Per the germline V gene, CDR1 is SGHNT and CDR2 is YENEEA.